This T cell receptor (beta chain) was captured by sequencing in a study of CD8 T cells in ankylosing spondylitis. The sample holds many counts of this clonotype. A quantitative 5'-RACE method, one with molecular barcodes, was used to make TCR beta libraries. TCRdb recomputed calls from the 5' RACE reads with MiXCR, one row per CDR3 protein. The sample lists 200,000 to 300,000 distinct CDR3 sequences, roughly a quarter occurring once. The CDR3 is 14 residues long. Germline assignment: CDR1 DFQATT and CDR2 SNEGSKA (reference sequence). V shed 0 bases, J shed 5 bases, and the junction held 4 bases outside the gene matches.

The rearrangement links TRBV20-1 to TRBJ2-3; 8 bases are shared with TRBD2. The sequence came from a male donor with ankylosing spondylitis or in good health (not recorded which). Sequenced sample: blood, either unsorted or a sorted T cell fraction (not recorded which). CDR3 in amino acids: CSARDSGGVDTQYF. CDR3 in DNA: TGCAGTGCTAGAGACAGCGGGGGTGTAGATACGCAGTATTTT.